These 31 T cell receptor beta chains were sequenced from one sample in a study of metastatic and nonmetastatic thyroid tumors. Each patient came to thyroid surgery without any prior treatment (of any kind). TCRdb re-called the PCR reads through MiXCR. The sample has 14,000 to 15,000 clones, roughly 25% seen once. The sample consisted of tumor tissue. These receptors were obtained from a female donor with papillary thyroid cancer or a benign thyroid nodule (not recorded which). Some clones in this sample may be carry-over from other donors' samples.

This chain links TRBV9 with TRBJ1-1, with 10 bases matching TRBD1. The CDR3 sequence is 15 residues long. Germline values: CDR1 SGDLS, CDR2 YYNGEE. Losses at the gene ends were 7 bases for V and 0 bases for J; bases not matched to a gene: 6. CDR3 in amino acids: CASGAGQGMNTEAFF. The CDR3 nucleotides read TGTGCCAGCGGCGCGGGACAGGGGATGAACACTGAAGCTTTCTTT.

The gene calls are TRBV6-2 or TRBV6-3 and TRBJ2-3, with 7 nucleotides matching TRBD2. The V and J ends lost 5 bases and 4 bases, in that order; junction bases with no gene match: 9. The CDR3 totals 15 residues. Germline lookup yields CDR1 MNHEY and CDR2 SVGEGT. The CDR3 DNA reads as TGTGCCAGCAGTGCACTAGTGGGAGGGCCAGATACGCAGTATTTT. Translated: CASSALVGGPDTQYF.

This clone qualifies as medium-sized (0.01 to 0.1%). The chain links TRBV27 to TRBJ2-7; 7 positions match TRBD2. The CDR3 extends over 16 amino acids. Germline V gene lookup returns CDR1 MNHEY and CDR2 SMNVEV (reference sequence). Trimming cost V 4 bases and J 4 bases; bases outside gene matches: 13. CDR3 region: CASSYSWGGARYEQYF. CDR3 bases: TGTGCCAGCAGTTATTCATGGGGAGGGGCGCGGTACGAGCAGTACTTC.

This clone is termed medium-sized (0.01 to 0.1%). The chain combines TRBV12-3 or TRBV12-4 with TRBJ2-7, with a tentative D call TRBD1 (6 bases). V was cut by 7 bases and J by 4 bases, with 17 bases left in between. The CDR3 runs to 14 residues. Here the CDR3 reads CASTPGTPLYEQYF. CDR3 sequence (DNA): TGTGCCAGCACCCCCGGGACACCATTATACGAGCAGTACTTC.

For this clone: This same CDR3 is encoded by further DNA sequences in the sample. The rearrangement joins TRBV5-5 to TRBJ1-1, with D unclear. Germline values: CDR1 SGHKS, CDR2 YYEKEE (reference sequence). The V gene lost 0 bases and the J gene lost 2 bases, with 8 bases spanning the gap. The CDR3 contains 14 residues. CDR3 DNA: TGTGCCAGCAGCTTGGGGGGTTTCAACACTGAAGCTTTCTTT. It translates to CASSLGGFNTEAFF. Using reference TRBV5-5 and TRBJ1-1 for the parts outside the CDR3, the full variable domain is DAGVTQSPTHLIKTRGQQVTLRCSPISGHKSVSWYQQVLGQGPQFIFQYYEKEERGRGNFPDRFSARQFPNYSSELNVNALLLGDSALYLCASSLGGFNTEAFFGQGTRLTVV.

At least ten counts were recorded for this clone. The V and J genes are TRBV7-2 and TRBJ1-5; D unclear. The V gene's germline CDR1 is SGHTA and CDR2 FQGNSA. The V and J ends lost 1 base and 5 bases respectively, with 6 bases between them. The CDR3 has 13 amino acids. The CDR3 reads CASSLEGYQPQHF. The DNA for the CDR3 is TGTGCCAGCAGCTTAGAGGGATATCAGCCCCAGCATTTT.

This clone ranks as medium-sized (0.01 to 0.1%). V and J are TRBV20-1 and TRBJ2-7, with a tentative D call TRBD2 (5 bases). The CDR3 contains 14 residues. Per germline, CDR1 DFQATT and CDR2 SNEGSKA (reference sequence). Between the trimmed V and J ends, which lost 5 bases and 0 bases, there was a span of 14 bases. The CDR3 DNA is TGCAGTGCTCCTCGGACGGGGAGCTCCTACGAGCAGTACTTC. Amino acids: CSAPRTGSSYEQYF.

This chain links TRBV6-5 with TRBJ1-1, with D hard to call. Trimming shortened V by 2 bases and J by 5 bases, and 15 bases separated the two germline ends. Germline CDR1 reads MNHEY; CDR2 reads SVGAGI. This CDR3 has 15 residues. The CDR3 coding sequence is TGTGCCAGCAGTTACGACGAAATATGGTGGACTGAAGCTTTCTTT. The encoded protein is CASSYDEIWWTEAFF.

This clone appeared many times. The same CDR3 also results from other DNA sequences found in this sample. The chain combines TRBV18 with TRBJ2-5; D remains unclear. The CDR3 totals 11 residues. V lost 6 bases to trimming and J lost 4 bases, with 6 bases between them. Germline V lookup: CDR1 KGHSH, CDR2 LQKENI. The CDR3 sequence: CASSPGETQYF. The CDR3 DNA reads TGTGCCAGCTCCCCCGGAGAGACCCAGTACTTC.

This clone was seen more than once but under ten times. The CDR3, as DNA: TGTGCCAGCTTCGAGGGATTTATAAACAATGAGCAGTTCTTC. The encoded protein is CASFEGFINNEQFF. This chain links TRBV27 with TRBJ2-1, with a tentative D call TRBD2 (5 bases). Germline CDR1 is MNHEY and CDR2 is SMNVEV (reference sequence). V lost 8 bases and J 5 bases, leaving 16 bases between the germline ends. This CDR3 spans 14 amino acids.

This clone was picked up a small number of times. This chain joins TRBV28 and TRBJ2-1; D is unclear. The germline V gene has CDR1 MDHEN and CDR2 SYDVKM. CDR3 length equals 14 residues. The ends were cut back, 10 bases at V and 8 bases at J, with 21 bases in the middle. As DNA, the CDR3 is TGTGCCACTCCCCGGTGCCAAATCGCCGATGAGCAGTTCTTC. This sequence encodes CATPRCQIADEQFF.

The genes are TRBV5-1 and TRBJ1-1, with TRBD1 as a possible D gene (6 bases). The CDR3 totals 15 residues. CDR1 and CDR2 (germline): SGHRS, YFSETQ. The V and J ends lost 3 bases and 0 bases respectively, with 12 bases between them. CDR3 region: CASSSVQGMNTEAFF. DNA of the CDR3: TGCGCCAGCAGCTCGGTACAGGGAATGAACACTGAAGCTTTCTTT.

The chain couples TRBV24-1 to TRBJ1-1; no clear D gene. The CDR3 is 12 amino acids. The germline V gene has CDR1 KGHDR and CDR2 SFDVKD. Trimming stripped 4 bases from V and 2 bases from J, with 4 bases between. The CDR3 protein is CATSDGNTEAFF. The CDR3 DNA is TGTGCCACCAGTGACGGAAACACTGAAGCTTTCTTT.

Ten or more counts support this clone. This chain joins TRBV2 and TRBJ2-2, with TRBD2 matching 9 bases. The CDR3 runs to 15 residues. Germline V gene sequence: CDR1 SNHLY, CDR2 FYNNEI. V shed 6 bases, J shed 7 bases, and the junction held 9 bases outside the gene matches. CDR3 sequence (DNA): TGTGCCAGCAGGGAGCGGGAGGCTCCTAACGGGGAGCTGTTTTTT. Residues: CASREREAPNGELFF.

This rearrangement joins TRBV28 to TRBJ2-7, with TRBD1 matching over 8 bases. The CDR3 has 16 amino acids. The germline V gene has CDR1 MDHEN and CDR2 SYDVKM. V trimming: 0 bases; J trimming: 3 bases; junction bases outside the gene matches: 7. CDR3 coding DNA: TGTGCCAGCAGTTTATGGGGACAGGAAAGAAGCTACGAGCAGTACTTC. This encodes CASSLWGQERSYEQYF.

J is TRBJ1-2 and V is TRBV2; TRBD1 agrees at 9 bases. Unmatched junction bases numbered 9, after V lost 4 bases and J lost 6 bases. In germline, CDR1 is SNHLY, CDR2 FYNNEI. The CDR3 length is 15 residues. CDR3 in DNA: TGTGCCAGCAGTGTCCAGGGACAGGGCTCTAATGGCTACACCTTC. Amino acids: CASSVQGQGSNGYTF.

CDR3 residues: CASSGLWSGRSYEQYF. In DNA, the CDR3 is TGTGCCAGCAGCGGCTTGTGGAGCGGGCGTTCCTACGAGCAGTACTTC. The rearrangement links TRBV28 to TRBJ2-7; D perhaps matches TRBD2 (6 bases). The germline CDR1 and CDR2 sequences are MDHEN and SYDVKM. Trimming left V 6 bases short and J 1 base short, with 19 bases between. This CDR3 region has 16 residues.

This clone was counted ten times or more. This chain uses TRBV18 with TRBJ2-6; 7 nucleotides line up with TRBD2. The germline gives CDR1 KGHSH, CDR2 LQKENI. J was trimmed by 2 bases and V by 3 bases; bases with no gene match: 10. CDR3 length: 18 amino acids. The CDR3 protein is CASSPMAGDHPGANVLTF. The CDR3 nucleotides are TGTGCCAGCTCACCGATGGCGGGAGACCACCCTGGGGCCAACGTCCTGACTTTC.

This clone is labeled medium-sized. V and J are TRBV4-1 and TRBJ2-7; D is uncertain. CDR3 length equals 15 residues. Germline V lookup: CDR1 MGHRA, CDR2 YSYEKL. Trimming took off 0 bases at V and 0 bases at J, with 9 bases between the two ends. The CDR3 spells CASSQDLQFSYEQYF. CDR3 in DNA: TGCGCCAGCAGCCAAGATTTACAGTTCTCCTACGAGCAGTACTTC.

This clone showed up many times. Other DNA sequences within the sample encode an identical CDR3. The gene calls are TRBV7-9 and TRBJ1-5; unclear D gene. CDR3 size: 15 residues. CDR1 is SEHNR and CDR2 is FQNEAQ in the germline V gene (reference sequence). V was pared by 1 base and J by 2 bases, with 9 bases between. CDR3 DNA sequence: TGTGCCAGCAGCTTAGGGGATACGGGCAATCAGCCCCAGCATTTT. Translating gives CASSLGDTGNQPQHF.

By sample fraction, this clone is medium-sized. V and J are TRBV18 and TRBJ2-2; 11 positions agree with TRBD1. The CDR3 runs to 15 residues. Unmatched junction bases numbered 9, after V lost 10 bases and J lost 5 bases. The germline V gene encodes CDR1 KGHSH and CDR2 LQKENI. In DNA, the CDR3 is TGTGCCACTAGAGGACAGGGGGCGTCTACCGGGGAGCTGTTTTTT. As protein: CATRGQGASTGELFF.

Many counts were recorded for this clone. Possible read error: a much larger clone is one base away. Within the sample, other DNA sequences also encode this same CDR3. The V gene is TRBV4-2, the J gene TRBJ1-1; D not certain. The CDR3 is made up of 12 amino acids. Germline CDR1 and CDR2: LGHNA and YNFKEQ. CDR3 nucleotides: TGTGCCAGTAGCCAAGCACCCCCTGAAGCTTTCTTT. Its translation is CASSQAPPEAFF.

This clone is medium-sized (0.01 to 0.1%) in the sample. V is TRBV6-1 and J is TRBJ2-5; possibly TRBD2 for D (5 bases). Germline V gene lookup returns CDR1 MNHNS and CDR2 SASEGT. V was trimmed by 5 bases and J by 5 bases, leaving 12 bases between them. This CDR3 comprises 13 residues. CDR3 DNA: TGTGCCAGCAGTCAGGAGGAGGAGGAGACCCAGTACTTC. Translated: CASSQEEEETQYF.

The V call is TRBV20-1, the J call TRBJ2-2, with 7 nucleotides matching TRBD2. The germline CDR1 and CDR2 sequences are DFQATT and SNEGSKA (reference sequence). This CDR3 region has 13 residues. After removal of 0 bases from V and 7 bases from J, the junction contained 2 bases not matched to a gene. In DNA form, the CDR3 reads TGCAGTGCTAGAGAAAGGGAGGGCGGGGAGCTGTTTTTT. This translates into CSAREREGGELFF.

This clone showed up many times. Other DNA variants within this sample encode the same CDR3. J is TRBJ2-3 and V is TRBV28; no clear D. Deletions cut 6 bases from V and 0 bases from J, with 10 bases between. The germline V gene has CDR1 MDHEN and CDR2 SYDVKM. The CDR3 spans 14 residues. The CDR3 sequence is CASSPPGSTDTQYF. The CDR3 DNA reads TGTGCCAGCAGCCCCCCAGGCAGCACAGATACGCAGTATTTT.

V usage is TRBV7-9 and J usage is TRBJ1-1; 7 bases match TRBD1. Germline V CDR1 and CDR2: SEHNR, FQNEAQ (reference sequence). CDR3 length equals 15 residues. The V and J ends lost 5 bases and 3 bases, in that order; junction bases with no gene match: 9. DNA for the CDR3: TGTGCCAGCAGCCCCTGGACAGGACGGGACACTGAAGCTTTCTTT. This encodes CASSPWTGRDTEAFF.

The chain has TRBV20-1 and TRBJ2-7; tentatively, D is TRBD1 or TRBD2 (5 bases each). This CDR3 region has 13 residues. V dropped 6 bases and J dropped 2 bases, with 14 bases sitting between them. Germline V gives CDR1 DFQATT, CDR2 SNEGSKA (reference sequence). CDR3 in amino acids: CSAADMAAYEQYF. The CDR3 region has the DNA TGCAGTGCAGCGGACATGGCCGCCTACGAGCAGTACTTC.

The chain employs TRBV12-3 or TRBV12-4 and TRBJ2-7, with D possibly being TRBD2 (5 bases). V lost 5 bases, J lost 3 bases, and 14 bases lay in between. The CDR3 consists of 14 residues. DNA for the CDR3: TGTGCCAGCAGTATAGACTACCTCGGCTACGAGCAGTACTTC. Its protein product is CASSIDYLGYEQYF.

Comments on this clone: The missing conserved phenylalanine or tryptophan at the end of this CDR3 makes a read error likely. V is TRBV6-1 and J is TRBJ2-4; D is possibly TRBD1 (6 bases). This CDR3 is 14 amino acids long. Per germline, CDR1 MNHNS and CDR2 SASEGT. Trimming shortened V by 5 bases and J by 5 bases, and 13 bases separated the two germline ends. The CDR3 DNA reads as TGTGCCAGCAGTCGCCAGGGGAGCGAAAACATTCAGTACATC. Translating it yields CASSRQGSENIQYI.

By its share, this clone is medium-sized. V is TRBV24-1 and J is TRBJ1-3; D gene uncertain. Germline lookup yields CDR1 KGHDR and CDR2 SFDVKD. V lost 8 bases to trimming and J lost 8 bases, with 9 bases between them. This CDR3 spans 11 amino acids. CDR3 protein: CATTELYTIYF. The CDR3 DNA reads as TGTGCCACCACCGAACTCTACACCATATATTTT.

This clone was counted many times. The gene calls are TRBV7-2 and TRBJ2-6; 7 bases are a match to TRBD1. With 5 bases clipped from V and 2 bases from J, the junction kept 9 bases outside the gene matches. Germline CDR1 reads SGHTA; CDR2 reads FQGNSA. The CDR3 covers 17 residues. CDR3 nucleotides: TGTGCCAGCAGCCGCAGGGGGTTAGGAGCTGGGGCCAACGTCCTGACTTTC. It translates to CASSRRGLGAGANVLTF.